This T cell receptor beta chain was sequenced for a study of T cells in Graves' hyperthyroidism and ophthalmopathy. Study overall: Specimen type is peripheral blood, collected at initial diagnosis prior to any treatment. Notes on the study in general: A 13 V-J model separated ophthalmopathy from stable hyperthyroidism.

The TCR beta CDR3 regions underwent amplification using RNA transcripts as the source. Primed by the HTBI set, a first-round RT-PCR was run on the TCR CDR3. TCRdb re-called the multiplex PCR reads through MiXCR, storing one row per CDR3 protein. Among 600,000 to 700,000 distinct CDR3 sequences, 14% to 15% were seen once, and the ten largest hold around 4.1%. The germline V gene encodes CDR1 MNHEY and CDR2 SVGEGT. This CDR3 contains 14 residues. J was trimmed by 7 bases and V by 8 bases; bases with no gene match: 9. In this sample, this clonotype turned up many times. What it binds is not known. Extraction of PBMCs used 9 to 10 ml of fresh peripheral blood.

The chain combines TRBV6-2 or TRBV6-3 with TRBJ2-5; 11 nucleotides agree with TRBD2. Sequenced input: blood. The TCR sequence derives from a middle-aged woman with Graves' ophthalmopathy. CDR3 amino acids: CASGLAGGHGTQYF. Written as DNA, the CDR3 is TGTGCCAGCGGCCTAGCGGGAGGCCATGGGACCCAGTACTTC.